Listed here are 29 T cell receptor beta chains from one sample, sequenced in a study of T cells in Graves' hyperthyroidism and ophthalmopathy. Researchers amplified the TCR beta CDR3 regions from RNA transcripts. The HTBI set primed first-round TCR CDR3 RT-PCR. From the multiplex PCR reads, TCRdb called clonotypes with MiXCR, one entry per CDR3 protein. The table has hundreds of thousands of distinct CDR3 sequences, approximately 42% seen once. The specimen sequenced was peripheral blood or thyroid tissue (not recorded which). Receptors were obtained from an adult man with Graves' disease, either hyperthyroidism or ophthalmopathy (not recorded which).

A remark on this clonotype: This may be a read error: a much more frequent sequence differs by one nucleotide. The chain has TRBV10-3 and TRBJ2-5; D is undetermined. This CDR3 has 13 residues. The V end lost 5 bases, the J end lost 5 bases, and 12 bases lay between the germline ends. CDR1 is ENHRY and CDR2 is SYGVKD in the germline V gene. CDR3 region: CAISYSTWETQYF. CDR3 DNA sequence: TGTGCCATCAGTTACTCGACCTGGGAGACCCAGTACTTC.

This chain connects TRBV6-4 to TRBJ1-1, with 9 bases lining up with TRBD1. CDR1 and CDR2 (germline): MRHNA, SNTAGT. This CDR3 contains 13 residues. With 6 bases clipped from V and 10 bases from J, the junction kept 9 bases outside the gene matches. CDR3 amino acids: CASSLTGGGRAFF. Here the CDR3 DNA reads TGTGCCAGCAGCCTTACAGGGGGCGGTCGAGCTTTCTTT.

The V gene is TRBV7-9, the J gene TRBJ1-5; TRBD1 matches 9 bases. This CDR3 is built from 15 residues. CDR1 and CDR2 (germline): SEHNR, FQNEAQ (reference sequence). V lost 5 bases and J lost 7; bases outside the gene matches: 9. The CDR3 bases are TGTGCCAGCAGCCCCGGGGACAGGGTGTGGCAGCCCCAGCATTTT. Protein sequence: CASSPGDRVWQPQHF.

DNA of the CDR3: TGTGCCAGCAGCCAAGAGGGGCTGAGGGGGCGCGGGAACGGCTACACCTTC. Translation: CASSQEGLRGRGNGYTF. The gene calls are TRBV5-4 and TRBJ1-2, with TRBD1 identical over 7 bases. The V gene's germline CDR1 is SGHNT and CDR2 YYREEE (reference sequence). CDR3 size: 17 residues. V was clipped by 4 bases and J by 8 bases; unmatched bases: 20.

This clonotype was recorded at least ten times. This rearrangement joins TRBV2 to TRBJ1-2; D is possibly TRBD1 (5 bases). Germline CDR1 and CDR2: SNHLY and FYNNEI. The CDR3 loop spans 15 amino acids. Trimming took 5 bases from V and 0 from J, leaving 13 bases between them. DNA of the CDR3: TGTGCCAGCAGTCACCCCCAGGGAGCTAACTATGGCTACACCTTC. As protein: CASSHPQGANYGYTF.

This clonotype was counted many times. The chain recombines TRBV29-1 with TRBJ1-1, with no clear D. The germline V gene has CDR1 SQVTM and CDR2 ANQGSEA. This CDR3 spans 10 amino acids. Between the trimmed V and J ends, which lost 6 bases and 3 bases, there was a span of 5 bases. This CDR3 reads CSVLDTEAFF. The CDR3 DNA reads TGCAGCGTCCTGGACACTGAAGCTTTCTTT.

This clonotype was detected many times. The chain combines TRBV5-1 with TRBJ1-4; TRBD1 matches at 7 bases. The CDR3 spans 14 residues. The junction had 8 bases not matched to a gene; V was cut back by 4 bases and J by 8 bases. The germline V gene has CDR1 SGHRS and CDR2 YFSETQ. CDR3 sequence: CASSRQGGGEKLFF. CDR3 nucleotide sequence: TGCGCCAGCAGCCGCCAGGGGGGTGGGGAAAAACTGTTTTTT.

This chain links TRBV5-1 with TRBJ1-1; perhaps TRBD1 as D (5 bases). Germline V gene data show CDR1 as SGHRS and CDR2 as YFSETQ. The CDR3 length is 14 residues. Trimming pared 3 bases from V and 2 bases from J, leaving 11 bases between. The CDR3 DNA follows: TGCGCCAGCAGCTCCGTTGACAGAAACACTGAAGCTTTCTTT. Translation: CASSSVDRNTEAFF.

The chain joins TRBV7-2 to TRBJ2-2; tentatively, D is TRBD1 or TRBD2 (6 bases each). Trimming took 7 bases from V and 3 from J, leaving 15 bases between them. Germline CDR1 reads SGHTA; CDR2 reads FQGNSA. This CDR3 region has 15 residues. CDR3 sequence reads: CASNLKGGYTGELFF. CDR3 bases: TGTGCCAGCAACCTAAAAGGGGGGTACACCGGGGAGCTGTTTTTT.

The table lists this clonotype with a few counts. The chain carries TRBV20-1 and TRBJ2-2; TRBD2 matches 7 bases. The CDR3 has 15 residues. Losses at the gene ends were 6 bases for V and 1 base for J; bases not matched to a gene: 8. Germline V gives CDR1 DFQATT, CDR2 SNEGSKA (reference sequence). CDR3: CSARKSGVNTGELFF. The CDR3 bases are TGCAGTGCCCGTAAGAGCGGGGTGAACACCGGGGAGCTGTTTTTT.

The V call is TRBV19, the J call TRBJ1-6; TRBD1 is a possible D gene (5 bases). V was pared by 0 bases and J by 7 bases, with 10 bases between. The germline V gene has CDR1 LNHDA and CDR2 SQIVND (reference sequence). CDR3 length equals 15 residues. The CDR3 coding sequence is TGTGCCAGTAGTATAGAAAACAGGCCGAATTCACCCCTCCACTTT. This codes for CASSIENRPNSPLHF.

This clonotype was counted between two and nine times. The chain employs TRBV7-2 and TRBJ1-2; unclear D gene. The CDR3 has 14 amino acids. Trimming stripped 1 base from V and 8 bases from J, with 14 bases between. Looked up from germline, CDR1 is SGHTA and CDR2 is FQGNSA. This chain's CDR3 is CASSLDRANWGYTF. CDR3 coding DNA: TGTGCCAGCAGCTTAGATCGGGCAAACTGGGGCTACACCTTC.

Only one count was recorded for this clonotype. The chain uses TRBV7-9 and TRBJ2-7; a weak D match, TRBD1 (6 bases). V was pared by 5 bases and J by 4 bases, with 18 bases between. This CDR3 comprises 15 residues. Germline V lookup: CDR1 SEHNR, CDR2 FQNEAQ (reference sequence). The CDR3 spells CASSQAWGLGYEQYF. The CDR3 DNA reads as TGTGCCAGCAGCCAAGCCTGGGGGCTCGGGTACGAGCAGTACTTC.

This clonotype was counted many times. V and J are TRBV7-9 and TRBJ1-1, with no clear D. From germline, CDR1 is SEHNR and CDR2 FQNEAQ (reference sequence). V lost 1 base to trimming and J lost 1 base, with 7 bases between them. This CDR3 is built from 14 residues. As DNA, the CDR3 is TGTGCCAGCAGCTTAGTACAGACGAACACTGAAGCTTTCTTT. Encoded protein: CASSLVQTNTEAFF. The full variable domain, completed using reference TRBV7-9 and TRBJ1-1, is DTGVSQNPRHKITKRGQNVTFRCDPISEHNRLYWYRQTLGQGPEFLTYFQNEAQLEKSRLLSDRFSAERPKGSFSTLEIQRTEQGDSAMYLCASSLVQTNTEAFFGQGTRLTVV.

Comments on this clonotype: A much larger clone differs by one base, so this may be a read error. The CDR3 region is CAISVKGGDCEQYF. As DNA, the CDR3 is TGTGCCATCAGTGTAAAGGGCGGGGACTGCGAGCAGTACTTC. The gene calls are TRBV10-3 and TRBJ2-7, with D possibly TRBD2 on 6 matching bases. CDR1 is ENHRY and CDR2 is SYGVKD in the germline V gene. Trimming stripped 4 bases from V and 6 bases from J, with 16 bases between. The CDR3 is 14 residues long.

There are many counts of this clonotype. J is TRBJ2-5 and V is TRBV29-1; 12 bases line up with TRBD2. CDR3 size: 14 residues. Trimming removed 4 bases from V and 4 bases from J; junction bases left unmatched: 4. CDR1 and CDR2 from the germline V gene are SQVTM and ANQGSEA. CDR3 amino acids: CSVGGLAGRETQYF. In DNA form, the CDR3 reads TGCAGCGTTGGAGGACTAGCGGGACGAGAGACCCAGTACTTC.

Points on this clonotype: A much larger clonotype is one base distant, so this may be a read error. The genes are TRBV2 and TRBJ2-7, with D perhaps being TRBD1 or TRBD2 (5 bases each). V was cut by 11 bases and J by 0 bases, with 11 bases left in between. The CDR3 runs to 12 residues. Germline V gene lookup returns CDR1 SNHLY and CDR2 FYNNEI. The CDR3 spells CAGSGPSYEQYF. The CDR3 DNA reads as TGTGCCGGGTCGGGACCCTCCTACGAGCAGTACTTC.

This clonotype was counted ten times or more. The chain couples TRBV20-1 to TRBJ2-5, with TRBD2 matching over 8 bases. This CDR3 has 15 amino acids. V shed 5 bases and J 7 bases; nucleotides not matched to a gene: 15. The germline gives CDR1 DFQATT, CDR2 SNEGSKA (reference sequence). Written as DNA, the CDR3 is TGCAGTGCTCCTCTAGCGGGCGCACCTAGGGCGACCCAGTACTTC. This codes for CSAPLAGAPRATQYF.

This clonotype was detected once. CDR3 bases: TGCGCCAGCAGCGCCCGGGGACCCAGGAATGAAAAACTGTTTTTT. Protein: CASSARGPRNEKLFF. The chain carries TRBV5-1 and TRBJ1-4; TRBD1 is a possible D gene (5 bases). V was clipped by 4 bases and J by 5 bases, with 15 bases between them. The CDR3 sequence is 15 residues long. Germline V gene data show CDR1 as SGHRS and CDR2 as YFSETQ.

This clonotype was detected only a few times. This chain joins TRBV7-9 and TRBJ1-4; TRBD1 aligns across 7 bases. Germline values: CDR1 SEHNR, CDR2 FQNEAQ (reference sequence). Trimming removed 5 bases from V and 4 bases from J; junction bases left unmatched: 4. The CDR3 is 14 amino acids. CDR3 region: CASSPGQYNEKLFF. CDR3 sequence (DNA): TGTGCCAGCAGCCCGGGACAGTATAATGAAAAACTGTTTTTT.

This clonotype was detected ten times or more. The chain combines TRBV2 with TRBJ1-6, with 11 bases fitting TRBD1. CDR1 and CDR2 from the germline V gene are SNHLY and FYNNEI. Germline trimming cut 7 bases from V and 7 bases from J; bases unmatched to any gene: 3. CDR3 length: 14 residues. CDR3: CASTGTGGNSPLHF. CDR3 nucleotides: TGTGCCAGCACGGGGACAGGGGGGAATTCACCCCTCCACTTT.

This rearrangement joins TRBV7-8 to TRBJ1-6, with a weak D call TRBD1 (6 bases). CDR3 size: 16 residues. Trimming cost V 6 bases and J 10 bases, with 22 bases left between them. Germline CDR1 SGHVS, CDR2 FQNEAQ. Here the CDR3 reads CASSASFWGQGSPLHF. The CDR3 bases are TGTGCCAGCAGTGCATCCTTTTGGGGGCAAGGATCACCCCTCCACTTT.

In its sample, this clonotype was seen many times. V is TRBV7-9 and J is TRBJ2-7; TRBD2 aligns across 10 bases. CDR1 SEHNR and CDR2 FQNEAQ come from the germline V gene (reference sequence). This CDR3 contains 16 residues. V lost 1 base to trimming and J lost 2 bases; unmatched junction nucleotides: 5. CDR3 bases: TGTGCCAGCAGCTTAGGGGCTAGCGGGAGTACCTACGAGCAGTACTTC. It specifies CASSLGASGSTYEQYF.

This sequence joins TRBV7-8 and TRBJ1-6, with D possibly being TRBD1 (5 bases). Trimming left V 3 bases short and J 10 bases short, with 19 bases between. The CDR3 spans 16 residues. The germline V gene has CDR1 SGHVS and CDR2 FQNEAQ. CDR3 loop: CASSLGVEGPFSPLHF. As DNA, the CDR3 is TGTGCCAGCAGCTTGGGGGTCGAGGGTCCCTTCTCACCCCTCCACTTT.

CDR3 residues: CASSFVQGGGNTEAFF. As DNA, the CDR3 is TGTGCCAGCAGTTTCGTACAGGGGGGGGGGAACACTGAAGCTTTCTTT. V and J are TRBV2 and TRBJ1-1; 8 nucleotides line up with TRBD1. V was clipped by 5 bases and J by 1 base; unmatched bases: 9. Germline V gives CDR1 SNHLY, CDR2 FYNNEI. CDR3 length equals 16 residues.

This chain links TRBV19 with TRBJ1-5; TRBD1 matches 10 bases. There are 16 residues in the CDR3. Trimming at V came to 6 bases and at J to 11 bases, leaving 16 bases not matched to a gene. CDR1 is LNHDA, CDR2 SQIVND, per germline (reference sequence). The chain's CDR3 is CASSRVGTGDMGTQHF. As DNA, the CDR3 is TGTGCCAGTAGCCGAGTTGGGACAGGGGACATGGGGACCCAGCATTTT.

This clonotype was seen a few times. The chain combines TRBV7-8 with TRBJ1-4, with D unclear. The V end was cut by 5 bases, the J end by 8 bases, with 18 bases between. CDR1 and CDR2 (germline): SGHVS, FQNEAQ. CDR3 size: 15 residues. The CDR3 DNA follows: TGTGCCAGCAGCGACCGGGTCGACCTTGTGGAAAAACTGTTTTTT. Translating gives CASSDRVDLVEKLFF.

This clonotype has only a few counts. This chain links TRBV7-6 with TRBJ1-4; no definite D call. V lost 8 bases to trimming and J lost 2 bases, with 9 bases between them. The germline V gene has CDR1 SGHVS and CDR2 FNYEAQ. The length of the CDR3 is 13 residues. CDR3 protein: CASRAGTNEKLFF. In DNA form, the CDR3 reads TGTGCCAGCCGGGCGGGTACTAATGAAAAACTGTTTTTT.

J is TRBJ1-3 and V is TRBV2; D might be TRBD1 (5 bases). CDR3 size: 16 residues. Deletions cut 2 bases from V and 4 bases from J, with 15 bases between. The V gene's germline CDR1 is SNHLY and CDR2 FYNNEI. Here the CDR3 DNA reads TGTGCCAGCAGTGAACGTCAGGCAGGGTTCGGAAACACCATATATTTT. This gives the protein CASSERQAGFGNTIYF.